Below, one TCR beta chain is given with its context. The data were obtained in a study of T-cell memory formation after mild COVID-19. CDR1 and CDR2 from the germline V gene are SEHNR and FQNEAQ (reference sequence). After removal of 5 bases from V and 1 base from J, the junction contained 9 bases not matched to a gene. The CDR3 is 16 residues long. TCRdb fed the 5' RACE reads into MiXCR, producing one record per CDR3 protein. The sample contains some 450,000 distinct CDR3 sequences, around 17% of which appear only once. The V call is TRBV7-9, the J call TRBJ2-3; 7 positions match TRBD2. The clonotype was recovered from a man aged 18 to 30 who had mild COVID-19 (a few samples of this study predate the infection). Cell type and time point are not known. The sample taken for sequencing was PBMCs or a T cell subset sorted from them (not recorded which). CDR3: CASSPELGGGTDTQYF. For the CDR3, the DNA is TGTGCCAGCAGCCCGGAGCTGGGGGGGGGCACAGATACGCAGTATTTT.